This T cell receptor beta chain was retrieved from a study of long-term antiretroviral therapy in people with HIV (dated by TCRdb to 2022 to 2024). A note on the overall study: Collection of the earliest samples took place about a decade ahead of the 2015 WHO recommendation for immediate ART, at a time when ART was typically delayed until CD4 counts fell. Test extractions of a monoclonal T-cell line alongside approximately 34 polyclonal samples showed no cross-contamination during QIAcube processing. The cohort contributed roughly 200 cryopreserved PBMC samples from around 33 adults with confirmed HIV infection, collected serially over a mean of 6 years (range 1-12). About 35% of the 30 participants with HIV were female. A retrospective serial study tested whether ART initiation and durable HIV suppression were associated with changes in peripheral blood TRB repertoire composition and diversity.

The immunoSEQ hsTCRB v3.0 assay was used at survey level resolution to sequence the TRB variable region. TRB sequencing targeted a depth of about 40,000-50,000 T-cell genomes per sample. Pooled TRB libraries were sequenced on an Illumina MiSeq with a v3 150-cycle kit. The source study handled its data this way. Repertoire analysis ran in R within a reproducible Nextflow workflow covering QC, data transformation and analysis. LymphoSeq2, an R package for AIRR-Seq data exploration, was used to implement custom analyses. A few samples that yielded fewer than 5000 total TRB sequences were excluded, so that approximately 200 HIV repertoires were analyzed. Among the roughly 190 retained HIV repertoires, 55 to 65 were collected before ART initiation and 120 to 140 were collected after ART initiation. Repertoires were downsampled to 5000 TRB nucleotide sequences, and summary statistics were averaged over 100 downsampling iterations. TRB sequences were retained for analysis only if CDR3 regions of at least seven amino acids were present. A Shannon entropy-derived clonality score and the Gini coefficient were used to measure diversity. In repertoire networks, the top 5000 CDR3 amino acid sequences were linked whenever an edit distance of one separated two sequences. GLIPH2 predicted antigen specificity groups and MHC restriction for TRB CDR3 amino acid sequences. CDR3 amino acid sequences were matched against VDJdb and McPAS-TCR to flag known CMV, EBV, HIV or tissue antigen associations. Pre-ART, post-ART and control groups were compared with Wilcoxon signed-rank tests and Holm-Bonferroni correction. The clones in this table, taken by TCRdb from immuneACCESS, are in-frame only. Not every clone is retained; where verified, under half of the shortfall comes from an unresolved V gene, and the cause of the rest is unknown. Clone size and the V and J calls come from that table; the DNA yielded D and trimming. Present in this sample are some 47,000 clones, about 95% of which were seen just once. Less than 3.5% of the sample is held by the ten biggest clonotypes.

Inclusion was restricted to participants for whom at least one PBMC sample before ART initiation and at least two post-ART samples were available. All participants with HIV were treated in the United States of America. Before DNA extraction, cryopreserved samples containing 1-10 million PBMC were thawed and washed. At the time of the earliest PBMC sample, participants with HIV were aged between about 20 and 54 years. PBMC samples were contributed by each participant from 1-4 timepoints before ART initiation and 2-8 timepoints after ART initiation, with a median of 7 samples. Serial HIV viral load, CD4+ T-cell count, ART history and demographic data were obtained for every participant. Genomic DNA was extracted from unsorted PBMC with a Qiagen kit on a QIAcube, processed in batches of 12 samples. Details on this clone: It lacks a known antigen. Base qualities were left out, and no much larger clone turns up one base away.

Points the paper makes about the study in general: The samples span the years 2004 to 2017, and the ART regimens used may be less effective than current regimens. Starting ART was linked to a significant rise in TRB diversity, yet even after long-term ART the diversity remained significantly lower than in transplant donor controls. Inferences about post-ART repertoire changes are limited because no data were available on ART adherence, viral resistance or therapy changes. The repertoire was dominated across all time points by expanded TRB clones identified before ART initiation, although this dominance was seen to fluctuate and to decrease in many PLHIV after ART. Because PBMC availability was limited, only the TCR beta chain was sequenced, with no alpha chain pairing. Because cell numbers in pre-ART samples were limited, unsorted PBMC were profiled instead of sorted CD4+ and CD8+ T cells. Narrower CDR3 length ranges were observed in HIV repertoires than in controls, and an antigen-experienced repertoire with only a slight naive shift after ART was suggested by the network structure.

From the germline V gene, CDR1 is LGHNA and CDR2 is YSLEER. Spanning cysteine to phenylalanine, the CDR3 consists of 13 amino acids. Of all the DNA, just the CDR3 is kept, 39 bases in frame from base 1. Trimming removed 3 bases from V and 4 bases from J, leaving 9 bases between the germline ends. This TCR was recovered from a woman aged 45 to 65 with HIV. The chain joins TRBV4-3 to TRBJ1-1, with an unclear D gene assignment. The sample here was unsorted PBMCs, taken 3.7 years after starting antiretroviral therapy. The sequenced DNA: TGCGCCAGCAGCCAGTCATGGGGCACTGAAGCTTTCTTT. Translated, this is CASSQSWGTEAFF.